This is a list of T cell receptor beta chains from one sample in a study of shared clonotypes between healthy human individuals. Produced via immunoSEQ multiplex PCR; TCRdb's table is partial and in-frame only. The sample has under 1 million clones; about 96% are singletons. Input material: naive CD8+ T cells sorted from blood. These TCRs come from a man aged 25 to 40 in good health. The conserved cysteine and the conserved F or W are not part of the CDR3 here. The D gene is left open where the match is weak.

ASTEPQGATGELF	TRBJ2-2	TRBV6-1	NA
AWSPHDYTEAF	TRBJ1-1	TRBV30	NA
ASSLAGRDYEQY	TRBJ2-7	TRBV5-1	NA
ASSLAPPDRLLEGSGNTIY	TRBJ1-3	TRBV7-2	NA
ASSTAGREDNEQF	TRBJ2-1	TRBV9	NA
ASSISPGTYNEQF	TRBJ2-1	TRBV19	NA
ASQTTSTDTQY	TRBJ2-3	TRBV27	NA
ASSNQNYEQY	TRBJ2-7	TRBV19	NA
ASSLFIASSSYEQY	TRBJ2-7	TRBV5-1	NA
ASSLDTSGTSLVSYEQY	TRBJ2-7	TRBV7-8	TRBD2
ASSLQGALYPNTGELF	NA	TRBV27	TRBD1
ASRGLAGRYEQY	TRBJ2-7	TRBV11-2	TRBD2
ASRGAGTSGRAADTQY	TRBJ2-3	TRBV25-1	TRBD2
ASAAGGPYNEQF	TRBJ2-1	TRBV7-9	TRBD2
ASSLQGNAYEQY	TRBJ2-7	TRBV25-1	NA
ASKKNSDLRDYGYT	TRBJ1-2	TRBV2	NA
ASNPGGYPIKTQY	TRBJ2-5	TRBV4-1	NA
ASSTQTLNRNTEAF	TRBJ1-1	TRBV27	NA
ASSPRGWRVVQETQY	TRBJ2-5	TRBV21-1	NA
ASSSTTWGAETQY	TRBJ2-5	TRBV28	NA
ASSPRTSGLAYNEQF	TRBJ2-1	TRBV5-1	TRBD2
ASRRTETGGLAF	TRBJ1-1	TRBV11-2	TRBD1
SAPKRGGRANEQF	TRBJ2-1	TRBV29-1	TRBD2
ATSRVISNEQY	TRBJ2-7	TRBV15	NA
ASGVGADTQY	TRBJ2-3	TRBV6-5	NA
ASSPLGEQEETQY	TRBJ2-5	TRBV7-3	NA
ASRPLAGGLDEQY	TRBJ2-7	TRBV2	TRBD2
SVRSAGGTGELF	TRBJ2-2	TRBV29-1	NA